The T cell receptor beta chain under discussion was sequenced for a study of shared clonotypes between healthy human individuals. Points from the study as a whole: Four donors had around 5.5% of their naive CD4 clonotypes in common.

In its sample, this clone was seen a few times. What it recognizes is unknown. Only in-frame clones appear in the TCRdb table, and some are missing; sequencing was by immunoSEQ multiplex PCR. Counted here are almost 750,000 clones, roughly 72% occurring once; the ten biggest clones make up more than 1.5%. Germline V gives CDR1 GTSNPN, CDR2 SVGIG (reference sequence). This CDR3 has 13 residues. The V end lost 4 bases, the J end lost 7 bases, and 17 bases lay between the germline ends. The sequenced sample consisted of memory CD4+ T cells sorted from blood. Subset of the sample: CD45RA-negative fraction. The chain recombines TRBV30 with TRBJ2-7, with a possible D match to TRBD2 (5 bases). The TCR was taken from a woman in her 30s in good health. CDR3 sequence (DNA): TGTGCCTGGAACCTCCTCTTCCGAGGGGAGCAGTACTTC. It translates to CAWNLLFRGEQYF.